This T cell receptor beta chain was captured in a study of T-cell memory formation after mild COVID-19. Findings and caveats of the study: Contracting clones, day 15 to 85, had balanced CD4/CD8, and later expanders favored CD4+.

With constant-segment primers, 5'RACE yielded cDNA libraries of TCR alpha and TCR beta that carried sample barcodes and UMIs. TCRdb used MiXCR to reprocess the 5' RACE reads, holding one entry per CDR3 protein. The sample carries hundreds of thousands of distinct CDR3 sequences, about 20% recorded once. Comments on this clonotype: Its specificity is unknown.

Looked up from germline, CDR1 is SGDLS and CDR2 is YYNGEE. The V end was cut by 3 bases, the J end by 4 bases, with 13 bases between. The CDR3 has 14 residues. The sequence derives from an adult woman who had mild COVID-19 (a few samples of this study predate the infection). Cell type and time point are not known. The specimen was PBMCs or a T cell subset sorted from them (not recorded which). The chain combines TRBV9 with TRBJ1-2; the D gene is possibly TRBD1 (6 bases). The CDR3 loop is CASSGDRQGYGYTF. In DNA, the CDR3 is TGTGCCAGCAGCGGCGACAGGCAGGGCTATGGCTACACCTTC.